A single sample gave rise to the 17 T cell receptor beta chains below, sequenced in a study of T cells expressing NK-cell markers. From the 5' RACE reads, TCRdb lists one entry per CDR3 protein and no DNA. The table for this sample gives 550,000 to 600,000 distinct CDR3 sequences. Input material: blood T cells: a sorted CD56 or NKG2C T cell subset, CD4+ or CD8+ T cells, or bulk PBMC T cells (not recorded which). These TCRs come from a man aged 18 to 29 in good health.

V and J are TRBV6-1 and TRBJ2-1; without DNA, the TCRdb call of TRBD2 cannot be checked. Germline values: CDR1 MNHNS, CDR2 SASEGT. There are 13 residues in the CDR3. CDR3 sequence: CASSEVAVADEFF.

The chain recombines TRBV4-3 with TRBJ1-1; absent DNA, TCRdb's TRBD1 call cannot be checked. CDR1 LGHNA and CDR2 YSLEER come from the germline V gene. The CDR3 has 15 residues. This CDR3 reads CASSQAGGSSTEAFF.

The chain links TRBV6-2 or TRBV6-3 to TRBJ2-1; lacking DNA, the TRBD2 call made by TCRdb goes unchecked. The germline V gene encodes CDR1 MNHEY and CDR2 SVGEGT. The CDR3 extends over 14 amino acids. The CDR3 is CASGMGLWRNEQFF.

CDR3 region: CASTPLLVSETQYF. The gene calls are TRBV6-1 and TRBJ2-5; with no DNA, the TCRdb D assignment of TRBD1 cannot be verified. Germline values: CDR1 MNHNS, CDR2 SASEGT. The length of the CDR3 is 14 residues.

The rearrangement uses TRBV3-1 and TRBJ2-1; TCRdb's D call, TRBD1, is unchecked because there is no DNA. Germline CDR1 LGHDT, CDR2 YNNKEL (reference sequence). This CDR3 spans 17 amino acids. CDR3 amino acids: CASSQATGTGTRGGQFF.

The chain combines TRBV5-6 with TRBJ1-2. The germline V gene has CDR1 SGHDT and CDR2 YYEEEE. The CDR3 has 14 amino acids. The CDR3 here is CASSLGQRSYGYTF.

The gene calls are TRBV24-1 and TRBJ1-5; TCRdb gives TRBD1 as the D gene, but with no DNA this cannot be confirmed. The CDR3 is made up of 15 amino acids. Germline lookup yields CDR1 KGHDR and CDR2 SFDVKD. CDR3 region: CATSETGGRNQPQHF.

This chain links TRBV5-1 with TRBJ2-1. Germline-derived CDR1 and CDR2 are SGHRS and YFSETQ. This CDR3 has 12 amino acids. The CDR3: CASSTNSDEQFF.

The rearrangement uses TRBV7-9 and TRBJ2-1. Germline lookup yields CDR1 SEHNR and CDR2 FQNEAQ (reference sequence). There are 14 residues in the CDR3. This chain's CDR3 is CASGWGGSYNEQFF.

The CDR3 sequence: CASSPRDSRGETQYF. The chain links TRBV12-3 or TRBV12-4 to TRBJ2-5; TCRdb picks TRBD2, but there is no DNA to check that call. This CDR3 spans 15 amino acids.

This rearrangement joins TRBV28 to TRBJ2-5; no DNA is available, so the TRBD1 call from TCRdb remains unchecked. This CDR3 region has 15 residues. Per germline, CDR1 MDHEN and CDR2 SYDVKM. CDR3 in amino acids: CASSSPGTGGGTQYF.

Here the CDR3 reads CASSPQRGGSYNEQFF. The gene calls are TRBV6-1 and TRBJ2-1; TCRdb gives TRBD1 as the D gene, but with no DNA this cannot be confirmed. This CDR3 spans 16 amino acids. Germline CDR1 MNHNS, CDR2 SASEGT.

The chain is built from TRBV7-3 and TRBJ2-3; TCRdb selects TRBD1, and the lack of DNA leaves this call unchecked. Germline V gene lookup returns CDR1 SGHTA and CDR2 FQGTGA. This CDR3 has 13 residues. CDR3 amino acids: CASSPPTGDTQYF.

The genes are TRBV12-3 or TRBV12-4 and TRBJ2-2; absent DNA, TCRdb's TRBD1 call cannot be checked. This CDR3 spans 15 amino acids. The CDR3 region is CASSPLAANTGELFF.

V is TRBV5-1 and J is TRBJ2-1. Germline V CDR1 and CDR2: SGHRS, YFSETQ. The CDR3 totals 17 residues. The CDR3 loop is CASSPSSEFVAYNEQFF.

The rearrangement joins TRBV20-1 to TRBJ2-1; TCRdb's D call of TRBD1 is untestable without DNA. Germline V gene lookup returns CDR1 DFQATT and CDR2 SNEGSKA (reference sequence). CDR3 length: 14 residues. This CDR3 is CSAHRDPSYNEQFF.

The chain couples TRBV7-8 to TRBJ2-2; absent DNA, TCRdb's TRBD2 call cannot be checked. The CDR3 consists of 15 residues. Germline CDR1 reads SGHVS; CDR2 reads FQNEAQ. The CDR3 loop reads CASSPRGLSLGELFF. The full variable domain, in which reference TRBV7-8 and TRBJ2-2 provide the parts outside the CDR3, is GAGVSQSPRYKVAKRGQDVALRCDPISGHVSLFWYQQALGQGPEFLTYFQNEAQLDKSGLPSDRFFAERPEGSVSTLKIQRTQQEDSAVYLCASSPRGLSLGELFFGEGSRLTVL.